This entry concerns a single TCR beta chain. Its target is unknown. TCRdb processed the reads anew with MiXCR; each CDR3 protein has one entry. The table has around 360,000 distinct CDR3 sequences, nearly 35% seen once. The CDR3 contains 16 residues. Germline V gene sequence: CDR1 SGHTA, CDR2 FQGNSA. V was cut by 0 bases and J by 4 bases, with 16 bases left in between. These data are taken from a study of T cell repertoires in cytomegalovirus infection. Study-wide background: TCR beta signatures that were public indicated CMV infection and matching HLA type. Study-wide findings and caveats: There were HLA-C-restricted CMV-specific TCR beta clonotypes dominating the ex vivo response. CMV carriers with the relevant HLA were identified by cumulative public TCR beta family frequency.

The starting material was cultured PBMCs, obtained from culture after CMV antigen stimulation. The rearrangement joins TRBV7-2 to TRBJ2-7; D is perhaps TRBD1 or TRBD2 (6 bases each). This clonotype originated in a human donor in good health (CMV status not recorded). Some clones in this sample may be carry-over from other donors' samples. CDR3 sequence (DNA): TGTGCCAGCAGCTTAGCGGGGGGCCCCAATCAATACGAGCAGTACTTC. Protein: CASSLAGGPNQYEQYF.